This TCR beta chain was recovered during a study of blood T cell repertoires in COVID-19. This CDR3 is built from 16 residues. Germline V gene data show CDR1 as LGHDT and CDR2 as YNNKEL (reference sequence). Trimming took 4 bases from V and 4 from J; bases not matched to a gene: 5. Per the original data handling: Reference gene primer amplification yielded estimated nucleated cell counts. The protocol was immunoSEQ multiplex PCR, while the TCRdb copy is restricted to in-frame clones and leaves out a portion. The DNA was the basis for D and trimming; V, J and clone size are from that table. The table records roughly 190,000 clones, more than 80% of them present only once.

Sequenced input: peripheral blood. J is TRBJ2-2 and V is TRBV3-1 (or the pseudogene TRBV3-2); TRBD1 matches 11 bases. This clonotype was sampled from a man between 50 and 59 years old with acute or convalescent COVID-19. The DNA for the CDR3 is TGTGCCAGCAGCCCCCGGGACAGGGGGGCCACCGGGGAGCTGTTTTTT. It specifies CASSPRDRGATGELFF.